The sequence of this T cell receptor (beta chain) was determined in a study of T cells after yellow fever vaccination. Looking at the study overall: Fractions of low cell number were prepared using SMART-Seq v4 Ultra Low Input.

Study-wide points: The bulk population could contribute abundant contaminating clonotypes to FACS-sorted repertoires. Booster samples showed a return of most primary-vaccination clones (approximately 96% CD4, over 70% CD8).

Trimming shortened V by 4 bases and J by 2 bases, and 13 bases separated the two germline ends. CDR3 size: 15 residues. In germline, CDR1 is SGHDT, CDR2 YYEEEE. This clonotype turned up a few times. Its antigen is not identified. TCRdb ran MiXCR on the 5' RACE reads and lists one entry per CDR3 protein. The sample lists roughly 500,000 distinct CDR3 sequences; 15% to 20% were seen once. The material sequenced was PBMCs, taken 15 days after the yellow fever booster vaccination. V and J are TRBV5-6 and TRBJ2-1; tentative D call: TRBD1 (5 bases). The receptor comes from a young man who received the YFV17D yellow fever vaccine. The DNA of the CDR3 is TGTGCCAGCAGCGCGGATCAGACAGCCTACAATGAGCAGTTCTTC. This gives the protein CASSADQTAYNEQFF.